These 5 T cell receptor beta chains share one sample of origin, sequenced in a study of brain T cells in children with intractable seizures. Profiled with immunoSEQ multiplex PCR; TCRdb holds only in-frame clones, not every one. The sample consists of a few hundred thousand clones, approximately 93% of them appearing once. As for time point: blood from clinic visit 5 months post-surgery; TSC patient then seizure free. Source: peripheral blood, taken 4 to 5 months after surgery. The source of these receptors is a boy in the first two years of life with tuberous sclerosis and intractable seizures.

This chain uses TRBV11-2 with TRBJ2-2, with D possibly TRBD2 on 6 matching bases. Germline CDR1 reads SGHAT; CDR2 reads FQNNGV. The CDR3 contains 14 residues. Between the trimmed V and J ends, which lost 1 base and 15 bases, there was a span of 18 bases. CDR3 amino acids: CASSLVRERRMVFF. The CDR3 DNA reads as TGTGCCAGCAGCTTAGTCCGGGAGCGGCGGATGGTGTTTTTT. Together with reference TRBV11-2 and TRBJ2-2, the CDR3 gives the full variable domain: EAGVAQSPRYKIIEKRQSVAFWCNPISGHATLYWYQQILGQGPKLLIQFQNNGVVDDSQLPKDRFSAERLKGVDSTLKIQPAKLEDSAVYLCASSLVRERRMVFFGEGSRLTVL.

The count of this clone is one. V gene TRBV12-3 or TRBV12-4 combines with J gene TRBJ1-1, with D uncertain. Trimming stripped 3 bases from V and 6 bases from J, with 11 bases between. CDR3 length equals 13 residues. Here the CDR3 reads CASSFGEISEAFF. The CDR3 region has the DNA TGTGCCAGCAGTTTCGGGGAAATCTCTGAAGCTTTCTTT.

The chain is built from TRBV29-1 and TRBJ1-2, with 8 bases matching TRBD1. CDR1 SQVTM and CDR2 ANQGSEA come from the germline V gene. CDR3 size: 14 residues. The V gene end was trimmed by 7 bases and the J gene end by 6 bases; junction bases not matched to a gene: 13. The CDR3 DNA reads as TGCAGCGCCCGACTTGGACAGGGCGCTAATGGCTACACCTTC. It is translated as CSARLGQGANGYTF.

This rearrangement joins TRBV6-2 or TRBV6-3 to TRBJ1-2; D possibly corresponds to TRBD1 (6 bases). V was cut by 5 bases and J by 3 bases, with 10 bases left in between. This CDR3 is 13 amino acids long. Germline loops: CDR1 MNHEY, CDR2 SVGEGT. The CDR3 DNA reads TGTGCCAGCAGTCCGGACAGATACTATGGCTACACCTTC. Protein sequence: CASSPDRYYGYTF.

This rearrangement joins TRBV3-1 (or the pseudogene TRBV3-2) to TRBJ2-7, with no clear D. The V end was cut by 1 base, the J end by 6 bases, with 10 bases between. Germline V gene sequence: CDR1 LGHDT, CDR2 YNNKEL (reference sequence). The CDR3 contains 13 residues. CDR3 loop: CASSQGLGFEQYF. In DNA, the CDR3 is TGTGCCAGCAGCCAAGGACTTGGCTTCGAGCAGTACTTC.